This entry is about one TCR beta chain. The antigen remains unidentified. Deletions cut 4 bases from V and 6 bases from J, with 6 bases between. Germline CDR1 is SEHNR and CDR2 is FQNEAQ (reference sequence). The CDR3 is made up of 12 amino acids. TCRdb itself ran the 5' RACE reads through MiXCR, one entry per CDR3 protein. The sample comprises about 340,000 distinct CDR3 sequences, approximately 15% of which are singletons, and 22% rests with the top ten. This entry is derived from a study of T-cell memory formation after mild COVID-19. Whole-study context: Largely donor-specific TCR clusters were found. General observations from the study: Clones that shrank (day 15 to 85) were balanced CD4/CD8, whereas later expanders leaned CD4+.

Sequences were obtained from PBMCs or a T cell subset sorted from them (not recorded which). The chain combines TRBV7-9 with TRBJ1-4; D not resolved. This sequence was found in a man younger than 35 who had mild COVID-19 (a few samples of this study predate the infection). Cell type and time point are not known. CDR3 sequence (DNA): TGTGCCAGCAGCTCTGTTTATGAAAAACTGTTTTTT. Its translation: CASSSVYEKLFF.